The 4 T cell receptor beta chains presented below share a single source sample, sequenced in a study of T-cell reconstitution after alpha-beta-depleted transplantation in children. Their recognized antigens are unknown. Whole-study findings and limits: When one year had passed after transplant, most T-cell counts and diversity came from newly produced T cells.

This sample's TCRbeta library carried unique molecular identifier barcodes. TCRdb independently ran MiXCR on the PCR reads; one entry per CDR3 protein. The repertoire holds about 290,000 distinct CDR3 sequences, with just over 7.5% as singletons. The specimen comprised peripheral blood, sampled 360 days after TCRalphabeta/CD19-depleted stem cell transplant. These receptors were collected from a female patient between 2 and 15 years old who had a stem cell transplant for Fanconi anemia, so the T cells may come from the graft donor.

This clonotype was seen many times. The V gene is TRBV29-1, the J gene TRBJ2-2; tentative D call: TRBD1 (5 bases). The germline CDR1 and CDR2 sequences are SQVTM and ANQGSEA. The CDR3 covers 13 residues. Trimming cost V 6 bases and J 2 bases, with 10 bases left between them. In DNA, the CDR3 is TGCAGCGTAGGACACTTAAACACCGGGGAGCTGTTTTTT. Residues: CSVGHLNTGELFF.

The chain recombines TRBV7-2 with TRBJ2-5; 7 bases line up with TRBD1. Germline CDR1 SGHTA, CDR2 FQGNSA. Losses at the gene ends were 3 bases for V and 5 bases for J; bases not matched to a gene: 9. The CDR3 contains 15 residues. The CDR3 is CASSFMPRGPETQYF. In nucleotides, the CDR3 is TGTGCCAGCAGCTTTATGCCGAGGGGGCCCGAGACCCAGTACTTC.

This clonotype was counted between two and nine times. The CDR3 DNA reads as TGTGCCAGCAGTTTTGCCGGACTAGCGGGGGGTACTAGCACAGATACGCAGTATTTT. Amino acids: CASSFAGLAGGTSTDTQYF. This chain connects TRBV28 to TRBJ2-3, with 14 bases aligning to TRBD2. V shed 3 bases and J 0 bases; nucleotides not matched to a gene: 8. This CDR3 is 19 amino acids long. The V gene's germline CDR1 is MDHEN and CDR2 SYDVKM.

This clonotype was picked up many times. The chain carries TRBV7-2 and TRBJ1-2, with D uncertain. Trimming stripped 0 bases from V and 3 bases from J, with 11 bases between. CDR3 length: 15 amino acids. The germline CDR1 and CDR2 sequences are SGHTA and FQGNSA. For the CDR3, the DNA is TGTGCCAGCAGCTTAGCGTGGGGATTAGACTATGGCTACACCTTC. Its translation: CASSLAWGLDYGYTF.